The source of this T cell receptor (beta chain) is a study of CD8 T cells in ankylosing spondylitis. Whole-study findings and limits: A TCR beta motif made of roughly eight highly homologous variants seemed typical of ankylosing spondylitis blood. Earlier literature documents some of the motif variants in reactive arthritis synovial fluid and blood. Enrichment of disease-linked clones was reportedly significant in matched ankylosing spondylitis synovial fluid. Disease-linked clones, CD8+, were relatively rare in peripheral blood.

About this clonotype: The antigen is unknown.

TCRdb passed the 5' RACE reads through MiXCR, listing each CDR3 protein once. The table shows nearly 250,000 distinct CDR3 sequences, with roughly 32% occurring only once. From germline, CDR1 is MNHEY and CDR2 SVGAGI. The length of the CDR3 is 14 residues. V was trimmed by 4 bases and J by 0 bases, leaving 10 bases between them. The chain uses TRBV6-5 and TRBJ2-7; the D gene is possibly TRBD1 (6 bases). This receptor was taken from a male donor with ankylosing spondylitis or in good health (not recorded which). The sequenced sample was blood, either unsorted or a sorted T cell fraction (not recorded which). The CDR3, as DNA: TGTGCCAGCAGTTCCCGGGACAACTCCTACGAGCAGTACTTC. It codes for CASSSRDNSYEQYF.